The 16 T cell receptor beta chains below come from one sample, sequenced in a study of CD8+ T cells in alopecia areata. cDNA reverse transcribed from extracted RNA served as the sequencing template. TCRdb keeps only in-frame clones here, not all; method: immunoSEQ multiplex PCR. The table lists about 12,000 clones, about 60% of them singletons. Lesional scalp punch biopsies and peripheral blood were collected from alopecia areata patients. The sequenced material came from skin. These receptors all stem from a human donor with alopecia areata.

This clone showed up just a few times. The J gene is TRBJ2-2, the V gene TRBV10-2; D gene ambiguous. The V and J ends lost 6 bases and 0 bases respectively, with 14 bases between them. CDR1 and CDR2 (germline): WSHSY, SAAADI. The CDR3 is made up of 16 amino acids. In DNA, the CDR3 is TGCGCCAGCAGCCATAATGGACCACCGAACACCGGGGAGCTGTTTTTT. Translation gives CASSHNGPPNTGELFF.

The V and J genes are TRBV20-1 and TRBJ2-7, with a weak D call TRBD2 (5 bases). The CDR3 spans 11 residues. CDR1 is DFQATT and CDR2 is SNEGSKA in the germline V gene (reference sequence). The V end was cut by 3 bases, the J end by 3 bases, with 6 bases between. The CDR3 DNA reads TGCAGTGCTAGTCGGGGCTACGAGCAGTACTTC. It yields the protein CSASRGYEQYF.

DNA of the CDR3: TGCGCCAGCAGCCTACCCAGAGAGCGGGGGTCCTCCTACGAGCAGTACTTC. This codes for CASSLPRERGSSYEQYF. The chain links TRBV4-1 to TRBJ2-7; 8 bases are a match to TRBD2. Germline CDR1 is MGHRA and CDR2 is YSYEKL. J was trimmed by 0 bases and V by 4 bases; bases with no gene match: 11. This CDR3 has 17 amino acids.

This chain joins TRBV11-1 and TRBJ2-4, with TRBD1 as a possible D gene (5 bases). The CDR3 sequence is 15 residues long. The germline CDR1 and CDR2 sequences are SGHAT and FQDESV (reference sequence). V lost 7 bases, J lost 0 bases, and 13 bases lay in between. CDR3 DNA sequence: TGTGCCAGCACCCAGACAGCACTAGCCAAAAACATTCAGTACTTC. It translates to CASTQTALAKNIQYF.

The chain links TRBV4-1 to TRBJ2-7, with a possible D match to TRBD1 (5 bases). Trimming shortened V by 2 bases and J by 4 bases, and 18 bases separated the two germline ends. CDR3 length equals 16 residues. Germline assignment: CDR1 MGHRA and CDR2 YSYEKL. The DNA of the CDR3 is TGCGCCAGCAGCCAACCAGACGAAGGGGCGAGATACGAGCAGTACTTC. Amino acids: CASSQPDEGARYEQYF.

CDR3 nucleotide sequence: TGTGCCAGCAGTGAGCTCGGGACAGATAAAGAGACCCAGTACTTC. The encoded protein is CASSELGTDKETQYF. The V call is TRBV6-1, the J call TRBJ2-5, with TRBD1 identical over 7 bases. CDR1 is MNHNS, CDR2 SASEGT, per germline. The CDR3 sequence is 15 residues long. The J segment lost 3 bases and the V segment lost 3 bases, leaving 7 bases of the junction unmatched.

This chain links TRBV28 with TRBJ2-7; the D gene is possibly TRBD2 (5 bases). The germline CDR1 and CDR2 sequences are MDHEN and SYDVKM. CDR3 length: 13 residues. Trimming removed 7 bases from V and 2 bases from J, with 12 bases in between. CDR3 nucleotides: TGTGCCAGCAACGAGGGAGTTCCCTACGAGCAGTACTTC. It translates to CASNEGVPYEQYF.

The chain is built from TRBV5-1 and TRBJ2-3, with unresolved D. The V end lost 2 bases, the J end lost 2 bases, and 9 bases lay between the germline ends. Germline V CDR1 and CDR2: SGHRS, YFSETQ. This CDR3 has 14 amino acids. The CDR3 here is CASSLSGVTDTQYF. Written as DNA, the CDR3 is TGCGCCAGCAGCTTATCGGGCGTCACAGATACGCAGTATTTT. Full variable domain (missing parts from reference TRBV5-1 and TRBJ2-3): KAGVTQTPRYLIKTRGQQVTLSCSPISGHRSVSWYQQTPGQGLQFLFEYFSETQRNKGNFPGRFSGRQFSNSRSEMNVSTLELGDSALYLCASSLSGVTDTQYFGPGTRLTVL.

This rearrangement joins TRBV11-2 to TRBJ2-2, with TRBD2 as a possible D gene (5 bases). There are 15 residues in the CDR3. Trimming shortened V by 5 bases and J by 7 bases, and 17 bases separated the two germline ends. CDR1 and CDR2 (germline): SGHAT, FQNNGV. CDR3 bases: TGTGCCAGCAGCGGCGGCGGGTGGCGAATCGGGGAGCTGTTTTTT. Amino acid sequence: CASSGGGWRIGELFF.

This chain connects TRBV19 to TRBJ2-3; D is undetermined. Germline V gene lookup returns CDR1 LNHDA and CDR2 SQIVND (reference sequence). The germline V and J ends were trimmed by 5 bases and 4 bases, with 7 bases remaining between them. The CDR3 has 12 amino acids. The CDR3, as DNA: TGTGCCAGTAGTGGCTCCTCAGATACGCAGTATTTT. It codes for CASSGSSDTQYF.

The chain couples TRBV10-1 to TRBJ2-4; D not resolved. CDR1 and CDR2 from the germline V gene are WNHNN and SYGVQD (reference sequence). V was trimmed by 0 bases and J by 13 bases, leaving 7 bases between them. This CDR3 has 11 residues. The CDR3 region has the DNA TGCGCCAGCAGTGAGTCGTACACCCAGTACTTC. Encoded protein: CASSESYTQYF.

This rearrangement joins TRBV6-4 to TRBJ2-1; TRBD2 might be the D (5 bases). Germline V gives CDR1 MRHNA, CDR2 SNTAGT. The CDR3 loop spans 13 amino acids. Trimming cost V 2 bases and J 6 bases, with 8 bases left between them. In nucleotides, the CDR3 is TGTGCCAGCAGTGACGCACTAGGCAATGAGCAGTTCTTC. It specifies CASSDALGNEQFF.

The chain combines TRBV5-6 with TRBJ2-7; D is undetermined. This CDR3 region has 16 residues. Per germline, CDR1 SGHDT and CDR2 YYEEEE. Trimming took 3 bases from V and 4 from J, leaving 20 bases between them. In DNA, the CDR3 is TGTGCCAGCAGCTCAGGATACGGTATGGGCCCTTACGAGCAGTACTTC. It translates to CASSSGYGMGPYEQYF.

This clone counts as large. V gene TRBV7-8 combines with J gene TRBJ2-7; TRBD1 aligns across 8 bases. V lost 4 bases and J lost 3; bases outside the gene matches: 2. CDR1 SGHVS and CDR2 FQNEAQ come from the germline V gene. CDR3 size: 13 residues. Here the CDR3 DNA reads TGTGCCAGCAGCTGGGGACAGGACTACGAGCAGTACTTC. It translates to CASSWGQDYEQYF.

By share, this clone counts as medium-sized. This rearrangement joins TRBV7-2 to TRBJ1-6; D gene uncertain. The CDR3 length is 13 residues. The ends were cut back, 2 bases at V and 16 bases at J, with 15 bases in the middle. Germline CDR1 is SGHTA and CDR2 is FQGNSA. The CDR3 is CASSLRTWRLLHF. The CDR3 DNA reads TGTGCCAGCAGCTTACGCACCTGGCGGTTACTCCACTTT.

The CDR3 sequence is CASSPPLAGRTDTQYF. In DNA form, the CDR3 reads TGTGCCAGCAGCCCACCACTAGCGGGACGCACAGATACGCAGTATTTT. The chain joins TRBV7-2 to TRBJ2-3; TRBD2 aligns across 10 bases. The CDR3 loop spans 16 amino acids. CDR1 is SGHTA, CDR2 FQGNSA, per germline. V lost 5 bases to trimming and J lost 1 base; unmatched junction nucleotides: 6.